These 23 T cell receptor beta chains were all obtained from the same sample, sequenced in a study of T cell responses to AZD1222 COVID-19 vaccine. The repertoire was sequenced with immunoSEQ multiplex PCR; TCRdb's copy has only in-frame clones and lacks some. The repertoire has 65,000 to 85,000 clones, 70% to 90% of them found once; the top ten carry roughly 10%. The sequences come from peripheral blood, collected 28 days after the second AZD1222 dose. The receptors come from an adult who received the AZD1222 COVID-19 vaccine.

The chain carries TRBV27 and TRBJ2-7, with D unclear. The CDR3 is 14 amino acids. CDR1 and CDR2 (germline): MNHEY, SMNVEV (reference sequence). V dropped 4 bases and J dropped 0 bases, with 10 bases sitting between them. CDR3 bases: TGTGCCAGCAGTTCGAGCCGCAACTCCTACGAGCAGTACTTC. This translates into CASSSSRNSYEQYF.

The CDR3 DNA reads TGCAGCGCCCCAGGCAGGGGCGCAGATACGCAGTATTTT. Protein product: CSAPGRGADTQYF. The gene calls are TRBV29-1 and TRBJ2-3, with a possible D match to TRBD1 (6 bases). V dropped 7 bases and J dropped 4 bases, with 15 bases sitting between them. Germline CDR1 is SQVTM and CDR2 is ANQGSEA. This CDR3 has 13 residues.

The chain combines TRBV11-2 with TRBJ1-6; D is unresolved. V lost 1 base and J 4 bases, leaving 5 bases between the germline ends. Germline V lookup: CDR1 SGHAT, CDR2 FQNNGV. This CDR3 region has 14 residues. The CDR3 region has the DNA TGTGCCAGCAGCTTAGGGCAGTATAATTCACCCCTCCACTTT. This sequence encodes CASSLGQYNSPLHF.

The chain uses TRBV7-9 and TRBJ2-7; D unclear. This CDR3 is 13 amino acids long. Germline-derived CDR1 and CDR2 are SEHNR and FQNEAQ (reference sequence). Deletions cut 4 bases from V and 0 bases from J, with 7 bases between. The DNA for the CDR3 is TGTGCCAGCAGCTCGGGCTCCTCCTACGAGCAGTACTTC. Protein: CASSSGSSYEQYF.

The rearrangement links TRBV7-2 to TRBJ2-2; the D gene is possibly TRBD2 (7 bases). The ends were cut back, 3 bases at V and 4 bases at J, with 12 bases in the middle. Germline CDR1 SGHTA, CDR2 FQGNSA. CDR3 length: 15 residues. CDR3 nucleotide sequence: TGTGCCAGCAGCTTGGGGGGGCCAGGCACCGGGGAGCTGTTTTTT. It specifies CASSLGGPGTGELFF.

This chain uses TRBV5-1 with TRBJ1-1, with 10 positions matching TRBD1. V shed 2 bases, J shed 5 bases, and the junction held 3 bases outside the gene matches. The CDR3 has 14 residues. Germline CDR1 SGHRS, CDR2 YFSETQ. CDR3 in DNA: TGCGCCAGCAGCTTCCAGGACAGGGGGACTGAAGCTTTCTTT. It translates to CASSFQDRGTEAFF.

The CDR3 reads CASSQSLAGGTDTQYF. The CDR3, as DNA: TGTGCCAGCAGCCAGTCCCTAGCGGGGGGCACAGATACGCAGTATTTT. The chain employs TRBV4-2 and TRBJ2-3, with 10 bases that match TRBD2. CDR1 LGHNA and CDR2 YNFKEQ come from the germline V gene. Losses at the gene ends were 3 bases for V and 1 base for J; bases not matched to a gene: 4. The CDR3 covers 16 residues.

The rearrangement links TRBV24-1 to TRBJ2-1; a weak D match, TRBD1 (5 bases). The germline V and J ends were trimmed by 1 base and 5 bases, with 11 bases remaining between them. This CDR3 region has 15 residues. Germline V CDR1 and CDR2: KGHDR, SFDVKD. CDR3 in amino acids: CATSDFRGFDNEQFF. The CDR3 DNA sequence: TGTGCCACCAGTGATTTTAGGGGTTTCGACAATGAGCAGTTCTTC.

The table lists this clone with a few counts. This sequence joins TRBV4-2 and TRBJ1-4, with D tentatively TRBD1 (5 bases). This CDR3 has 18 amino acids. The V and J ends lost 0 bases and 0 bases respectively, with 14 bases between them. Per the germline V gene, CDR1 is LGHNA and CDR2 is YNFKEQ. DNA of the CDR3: TGTGCCAGCAGCCAAGATGAGGGACGGACCCCAACTAATGAAAAACTGTTTTTT. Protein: CASSQDEGRTPTNEKLFF.

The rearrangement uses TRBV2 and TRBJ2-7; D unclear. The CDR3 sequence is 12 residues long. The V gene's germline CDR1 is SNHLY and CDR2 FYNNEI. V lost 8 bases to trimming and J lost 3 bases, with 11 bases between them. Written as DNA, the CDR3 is TGTGCCAGCGAAACCCGCCTCTACGAGCAGTACTTC. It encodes CASETRLYEQYF.

The CDR3 loop is CAWSPGGGNTIYF. The DNA of the CDR3 is TGTGCCTGGAGTCCAGGGGGCGGAAACACCATATATTTT. This rearrangement joins TRBV30 to TRBJ1-3; 8 bases map to TRBD1. This CDR3 is 13 amino acids long. CDR1 is GTSNPN, CDR2 SVGIG, per germline (reference sequence). V was pared by 2 bases and J by 4 bases, with 1 base of the junction left unmatched. Full variable domain (remainder filled in from reference TRBV30 and TRBJ1-3): SQTIHQWPATLVQPVGSPLSLECTVEGTSNPNLYWYRQAAGRGLQLLFYSVGIGQISSEVPQNLSASRPQDRQFILSSKKLLLSDSGFYLCAWSPGGGNTIYFGEGSWLTVV.

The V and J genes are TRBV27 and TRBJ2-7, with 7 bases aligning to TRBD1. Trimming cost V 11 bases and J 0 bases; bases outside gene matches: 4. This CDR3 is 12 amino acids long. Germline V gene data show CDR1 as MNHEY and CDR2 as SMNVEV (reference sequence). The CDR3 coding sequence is TGTGCCGGTTGGGACAGCTCCTACGAGCAGTACTTC. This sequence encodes CAGWDSSYEQYF.

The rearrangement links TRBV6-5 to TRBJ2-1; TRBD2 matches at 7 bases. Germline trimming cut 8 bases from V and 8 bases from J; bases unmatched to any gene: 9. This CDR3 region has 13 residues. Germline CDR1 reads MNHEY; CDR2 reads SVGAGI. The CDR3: CASGRMGGDEQFF. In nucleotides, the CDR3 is TGTGCCAGCGGCCGCATGGGGGGGGATGAGCAGTTCTTC.

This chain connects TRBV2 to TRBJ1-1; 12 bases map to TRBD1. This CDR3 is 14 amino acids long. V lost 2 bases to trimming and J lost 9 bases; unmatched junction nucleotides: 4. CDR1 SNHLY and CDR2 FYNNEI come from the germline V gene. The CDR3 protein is CASSENGDRGQAFF. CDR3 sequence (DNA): TGTGCCAGCAGTGAAAACGGGGACAGGGGGCAAGCTTTCTTT.

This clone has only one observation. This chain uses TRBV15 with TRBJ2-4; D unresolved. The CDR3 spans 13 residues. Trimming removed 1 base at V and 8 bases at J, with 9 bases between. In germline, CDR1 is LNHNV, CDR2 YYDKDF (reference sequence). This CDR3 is CATSRGKWDIQYF. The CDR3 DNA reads TGTGCCACCAGCAGAGGAAAATGGGACATTCAGTACTTC.

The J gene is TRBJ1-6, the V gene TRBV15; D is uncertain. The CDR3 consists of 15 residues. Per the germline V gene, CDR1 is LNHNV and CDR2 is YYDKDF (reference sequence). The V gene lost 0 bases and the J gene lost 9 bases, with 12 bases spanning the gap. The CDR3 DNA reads TGTGCCACCAGCAGAGATCAGGAGGGAAGTTCACCCCTCCACTTT. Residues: CATSRDQEGSSPLHF.

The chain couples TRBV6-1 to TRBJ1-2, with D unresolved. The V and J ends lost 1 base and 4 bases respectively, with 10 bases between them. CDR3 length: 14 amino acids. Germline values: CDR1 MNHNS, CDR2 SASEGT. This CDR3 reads CASSEVIQSYGYTF. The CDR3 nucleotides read TGTGCCAGCAGTGAAGTGATTCAGAGCTATGGCTACACCTTC.

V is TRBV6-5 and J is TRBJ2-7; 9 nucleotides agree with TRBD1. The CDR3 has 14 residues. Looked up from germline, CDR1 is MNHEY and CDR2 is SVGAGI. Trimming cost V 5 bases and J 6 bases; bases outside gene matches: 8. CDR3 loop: CASSHRDRVLEQYF. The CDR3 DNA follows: TGTGCCAGCAGTCACCGGGACAGGGTTCTCGAGCAGTACTTC.

The CDR3 nucleotides read TGCAGTGCCCCTGGAGGCTACGAGCAGTACTTC. This translates into CSAPGGYEQYF. V gene TRBV20-1 combines with J gene TRBJ2-7; D is possibly TRBD2 (5 bases). Germline values: CDR1 DFQATT, CDR2 SNEGSKA (reference sequence). V gave up 6 bases and J gave up 3 bases, with 9 bases separating them. CDR3 size: 11 residues.

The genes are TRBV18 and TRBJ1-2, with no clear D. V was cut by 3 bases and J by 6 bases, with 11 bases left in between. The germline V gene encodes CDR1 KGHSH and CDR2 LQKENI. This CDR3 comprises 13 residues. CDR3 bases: TGTGCCAGCTCACCCGCGACTTCGGATGGCTACACCTTC. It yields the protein CASSPATSDGYTF.

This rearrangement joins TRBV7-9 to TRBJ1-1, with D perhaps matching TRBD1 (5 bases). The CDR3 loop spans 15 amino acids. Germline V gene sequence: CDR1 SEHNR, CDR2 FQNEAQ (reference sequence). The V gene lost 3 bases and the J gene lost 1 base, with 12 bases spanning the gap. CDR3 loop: CASSFTPGPNTEAFF. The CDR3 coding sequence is TGTGCCAGCAGCTTTACACCGGGACCGAACACTGAAGCTTTCTTT.

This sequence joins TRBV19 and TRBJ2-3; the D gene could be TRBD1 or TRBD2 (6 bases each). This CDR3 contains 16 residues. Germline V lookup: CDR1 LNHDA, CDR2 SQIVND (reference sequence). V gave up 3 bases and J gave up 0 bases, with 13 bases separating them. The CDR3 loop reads CASSIPGGPSTDTQYF. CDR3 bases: TGTGCCAGTAGTATTCCCGGGGGCCCAAGCACAGATACGCAGTATTTT.

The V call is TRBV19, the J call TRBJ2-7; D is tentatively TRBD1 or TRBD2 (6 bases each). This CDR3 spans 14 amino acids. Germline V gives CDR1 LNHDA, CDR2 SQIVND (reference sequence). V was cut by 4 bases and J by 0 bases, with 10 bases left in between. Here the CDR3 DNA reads TGTGCCAGTAGTACCAAGGGGGGCTCCTACGAGCAGTACTTC. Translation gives CASSTKGGSYEQYF.